The next 9 T cell receptor beta chains were all read from a single sample in a study of chemoradiotherapy in HPV16-positive cancers. Sequencing was performed with immunoSEQ multiplex PCR; in TCRdb, only in-frame clones are kept and a portion is missing. The data hold fewer than 70,000 clones, with about nine tenths observed a single time. Sample: blood, taken from a patient who underwent chemoradiotherapy. The source is a human donor with HPV-associated anogenital cancer.

The V gene is TRBV25-1, the J gene TRBJ2-5; the match to TRBD1 covers 9 bases. The CDR3 spans 15 residues. The germline V gene has CDR1 MGHDK and CDR2 SYGVNS. After removal of 2 bases from V and 6 bases from J, the junction contained 7 bases not matched to a gene. In nucleotides, the CDR3 is TGTGCCAGCAGTGAAACAGGGGGCGGATGGAAGACCCAGTACTTC. It translates to CASSETGGGWKTQYF.

The chain joins TRBV5-1 to TRBJ1-6, with a weak D call TRBD1 (5 bases). With 0 bases removed from V and 5 bases from J, the gap between germline ends came to 9 bases. From germline, CDR1 is SGHRS and CDR2 YFSETQ. The CDR3 is 15 amino acids. The CDR3 here is CASSLGQYDNSPLHF. In nucleotides, the CDR3 is TGCGCCAGCAGCTTGGGACAGTACGATAATTCACCCCTCCACTTT.

V usage is TRBV5-1 and J usage is TRBJ2-3; TRBD2 is a possible D gene (6 bases). The CDR3 consists of 16 residues. Germline V gives CDR1 SGHRS, CDR2 YFSETQ. V was clipped by 3 bases and J by 3 bases, with 17 bases between them. The CDR3 sequence: CASSWGSGSATDTQYF. The CDR3 DNA sequence: TGCGCCAGCAGCTGGGGTTCCGGGAGCGCTACAGATACGCAGTATTTT.

The rearrangement uses TRBV7-2 and TRBJ1-5, with D perhaps matching TRBD1 (5 bases). CDR3 length equals 14 residues. The germline gives CDR1 SGHTA, CDR2 FQGNSA. Trimming removed 0 bases at V and 5 bases at J, with 8 bases between. The CDR3 loop is CASSLAGVHQPQHF. As DNA, the CDR3 is TGTGCCAGCAGCTTAGCGGGGGTCCATCAGCCCCAGCATTTT.

The CDR3 coding sequence is TGTGCCAGCAGCCCCGACAGGGGTTTGGGCTACACCTTC. Translated: CASSPDRGLGYTF. The gene calls are TRBV7-9 and TRBJ1-2; 8 bases line up with TRBD1. The germline V gene encodes CDR1 SEHNR and CDR2 FQNEAQ (reference sequence). Trimming took 5 bases from V and 8 from J; bases not matched to a gene: 7. The CDR3 totals 13 residues.

The J gene is TRBJ1-4, the V gene TRBV27; TRBD1 matches 9 bases. Germline V gene lookup returns CDR1 MNHEY and CDR2 SMNVEV (reference sequence). Trimming took 0 bases from V and 7 from J; bases not matched to a gene: 6. The CDR3 totals 16 residues. The CDR3 here is CASSLSWDRVGEKLFF. CDR3 nucleotide sequence: TGTGCCAGCAGTTTATCGTGGGACAGGGTGGGTGAAAAACTGTTTTTT.

The V and J genes are TRBV2 and TRBJ1-6; D is unresolved. V lost 2 bases to trimming and J lost 9 bases, with 14 bases between them. This CDR3 contains 15 residues. The germline V gene has CDR1 SNHLY and CDR2 FYNNEI. Here the CDR3 reads CASSERHGTGSPLHF. The CDR3 DNA sequence: TGTGCCAGCAGTGAACGTCACGGCACTGGTTCACCCCTCCACTTT.

The chain uses TRBV5-6 and TRBJ2-5, with a weak D call TRBD2 (6 bases). The CDR3 covers 13 residues. CDR1 and CDR2 from the germline V gene are SGHDT and YYEEEE. The V end was cut by 0 bases, the J end by 5 bases, with 8 bases between. The CDR3: CASSLAGVETQYF. In DNA form, the CDR3 reads TGTGCCAGCAGCTTGGCGGGGGTCGAGACCCAGTACTTC. Full variable domain (missing parts from reference TRBV5-6 and TRBJ2-5): DAGVTQSPTHLIKTRGQQVTLRCSPKSGHDTVSWYQQALGQGPQFIFQYYEEEERQRGNFPDRFSGHQFPNYSSELNVNALLLGDSALYLCASSLAGVETQYFGPGTRLLVL.

The count of this clone is one. The gene calls are TRBV6-5 and TRBJ2-7; weak D call: TRBD1 (6 bases). The CDR3 spans 14 residues. Germline assignment: CDR1 MNHEY and CDR2 SVGAGI. Trimming removed 6 bases from V and 0 bases from J, with 12 bases in between. The CDR3, as DNA: TGTGCCAGCAGATCCGGGACATCCTCCTACGAGCAGTACTTC. As protein: CASRSGTSSYEQYF.